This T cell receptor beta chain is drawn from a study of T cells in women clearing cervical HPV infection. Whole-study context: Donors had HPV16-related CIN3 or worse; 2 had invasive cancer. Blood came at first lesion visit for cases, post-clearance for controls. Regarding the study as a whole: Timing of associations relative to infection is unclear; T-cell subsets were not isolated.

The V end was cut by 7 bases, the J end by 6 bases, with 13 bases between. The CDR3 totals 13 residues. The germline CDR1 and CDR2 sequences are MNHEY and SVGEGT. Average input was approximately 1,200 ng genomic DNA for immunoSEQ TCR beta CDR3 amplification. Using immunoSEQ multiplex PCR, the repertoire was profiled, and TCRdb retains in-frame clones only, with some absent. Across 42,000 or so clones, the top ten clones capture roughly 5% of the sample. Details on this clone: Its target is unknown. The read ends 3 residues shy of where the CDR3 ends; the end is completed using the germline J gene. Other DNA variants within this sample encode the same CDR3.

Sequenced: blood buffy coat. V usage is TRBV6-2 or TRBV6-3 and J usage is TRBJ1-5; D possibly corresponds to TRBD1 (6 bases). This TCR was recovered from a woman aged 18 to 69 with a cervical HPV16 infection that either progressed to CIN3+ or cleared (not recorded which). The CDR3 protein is CASTKGVAQPQHF. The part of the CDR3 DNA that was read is TGTGCCAGCACAAAGGGGGTAGCTCAGCCC.